This entry lists 10 T cell receptor beta chains sequenced from one sample in a study of identical twins. One entry per CDR3 protein results from TCRdb running MiXCR on the 5' RACE reads. The sample has 1.5 million to 2 million distinct CDR3 sequences; less than 40% are singletons. Sequencing input: cord blood. The receptors originated from a newborn girl in good health.

There are a few counts of this clonotype. V gene TRBV10-3 combines with J gene TRBJ2-3; 10 positions match TRBD2. The V gene end was trimmed by 5 bases and the J gene end by 0 bases; junction bases not matched to a gene: 2. The CDR3 loop spans 15 amino acids. Germline CDR1 and CDR2: ENHRY and SYGVKD. CDR3 nucleotides: TGTGCCATCAGTTCGGGACTAGCGAGCACAGATACGCAGTATTTT. As protein: CAISSGLASTDTQYF.

This clonotype was detected ten times or more. The chain links TRBV6-5 to TRBJ1-2; D not certain. Trimming shortened V by 8 bases and J by 5 bases, and 18 bases separated the two germline ends. This CDR3 region has 14 residues. The germline CDR1 and CDR2 sequences are MNHEY and SVGAGI. CDR3 DNA sequence: TGTGCCAGCTCACTCCGGGCAGTCCCATATGGCTACACCTTC. Its protein is CASSLRAVPYGYTF.

This clonotype was counted only a few times. For the CDR3, the DNA is TGTGCCAGCAGCTTAGGTCAGACTAGCGGGCTCCACACAGATACGCAGTATTTT. This encodes CASSLGQTSGLHTDTQYF. The rearrangement links TRBV11-2 to TRBJ2-3; 10 bases agree with TRBD2. This CDR3 is 18 amino acids long. The germline CDR1 and CDR2 sequences are SGHAT and FQNNGV. V dropped 1 base and J dropped 2; count of bases not matched to a gene: 9.

This sequence joins TRBV20-1 and TRBJ1-2; perhaps TRBD1 as D (6 bases). V was trimmed by 6 bases and J by 8 bases, leaving 13 bases between them. Per germline, CDR1 DFQATT and CDR2 SNEGSKA (reference sequence). The CDR3 loop spans 11 amino acids. For the CDR3, the DNA is TGCAGTGCGGTCGGACAGTCGGGCTACACCTTC. It is translated as CSAVGQSGYTF.

This CDR3 is CSAGRSGRYLYNEQFF. The DNA of the CDR3 is TGCAGTGCTGGCCGTAGCGGGAGGTACCTTTACAATGAGCAGTTCTTC. The rearrangement joins TRBV20-1 to TRBJ2-1, with 10 bases identical to TRBD2. The CDR3 runs to 16 residues. The germline V gene has CDR1 DFQATT and CDR2 SNEGSKA (reference sequence). V lost 5 bases, J lost 4 bases, and 11 bases stayed unmatched.

This clonotype was seen only a few times. The CDR3 here is CSEDRSNQPQHF. The CDR3, as DNA: TGCAGTGAGGATAGGAGCAATCAGCCCCAGCATTTT. The genes are TRBV20-1 and TRBJ1-5; D gene uncertain. Germline V gene data show CDR1 as DFQATT and CDR2 as SNEGSKA (reference sequence). Trimming pared 7 bases from V and 1 base from J, leaving 8 bases between. CDR3 length: 12 residues.

This clonotype was detected only once. This chain links TRBV10-3 with TRBJ2-2; 9 bases are shared with TRBD2. Germline V gene lookup returns CDR1 ENHRY and CDR2 SYGVKD. V lost 0 bases to trimming and J lost 4 bases; unmatched junction nucleotides: 3. The CDR3 consists of 16 residues. Here the CDR3 DNA reads TGTGCCATCAGTGAGTCGACTAGCGGACCCACCGGGGAGCTGTTTTTT. Encoded protein: CAISESTSGPTGELFF.

This clonotype appeared a few times. The chain joins TRBV4-2 to TRBJ1-2; 8 bases match TRBD1. Per germline, CDR1 LGHNA and CDR2 YNFKEQ. The CDR3 is 19 residues long. V was clipped by 2 bases and J by 0 bases; unmatched bases: 14. The DNA of the CDR3 is TGTGCCAGCAGCCAAAGACCCCCGGGACAGGAGGCCTCTAACTATGGCTACACCTTC. Encoded protein: CASSQRPPGQEASNYGYTF.

This clonotype came up once. The chain links TRBV4-1 to TRBJ2-5, with D possibly called TRBD1 or TRBD2 (5 bases each). The CDR3 length is 13 residues. Trimming took off 4 bases at V and 11 bases at J, with 17 bases between the two ends. Looked up from germline, CDR1 is MGHRA and CDR2 is YSYEKL. The CDR3 coding sequence is TGCGCCAGCAGCCGAGCACTAGTAGGGGAGCAGTACTTC. It codes for CASSRALVGEQYF.

This clonotype appeared a few times. V usage is TRBV28 and J usage is TRBJ2-7; D remains ambiguous. The CDR3 is 13 amino acids. The germline V and J ends were trimmed by 5 bases and 2 bases, with 10 bases remaining between them. CDR1 MDHEN and CDR2 SYDVKM come from the germline V gene. CDR3 sequence (DNA): TGTGCCAGCAGTGCCCCCGACACCTACGAGCAGTACTTC. Translation gives CASSAPDTYEQYF.